This paragraph reports one T cell receptor beta chain. Its antigen is not identified. Method: immunoSEQ multiplex PCR; TCRdb's copy keeps in-frame clones and lacks some. The profile covers over 80,000 clones, with over 80% appearing a single time and more than 0.65% taken by the ten largest. This sample was included in a study of radiotherapy plus CTLA-4 blockade in lung cancer. Study summary: Among patients, approximately 17% showed objective responses, and around 30% had disease control. Whole-study findings and limits: Among blood TCR repertoires after radiotherapy plus ipilimumab, tumor-derived clones expanded. Alongside interferon-beta, early blood T cell clone dynamics were reportedly the best predictor of response.

It was focal radiation plus CTLA-4 blockade with ipilimumab that patients with chemo-refractory metastatic non-small-cell lung cancer received. The CDR3 has 16 residues. V was cut by 4 bases and J by 11 bases, with 26 bases left in between. CDR1 is SGHRS, CDR2 YFSETQ, per germline. The V gene is TRBV5-1, the J gene TRBJ2-3; tentatively, D is TRBD1 (7 bases). This clonotype originated in a human donor with non-small cell lung cancer who had stable disease on radiotherapy plus ipilimumab. Sequencing was performed on peripheral blood, taken from a patient treated with radiotherapy plus ipilimumab. The CDR3 is CASSPSIGGTELKQYF. CDR3 in DNA: TGCGCCAGCAGCCCAAGCATCGGAGGGACAGAGTTAAAGCAGTATTTT.